This entry features one TCR beta chain sequence. This clonotype was seen a handful of times. No cognate antigen has been identified for it. The sample holds no much larger clone one base away, and base qualities are not on file. The sample originates from a study of response to subunit inactivated influenza vaccine (dated by TCRdb to about 2018). A note on the overall study: The study used deep quantitative T cell receptor repertoire profiling to track responses to a trivalent subunit inactivated influenza vaccine. What the work shows at the level of the full study, not this receptor alone: The authors suggested that each seasonal influenza vaccination may recruit only a limited number of new T cells.

Looking up the germline V gene yields CDR1 SGHRS and CDR2 YFSETQ. Deletion took 0 bases off V and 5 bases off J, with a span of 11 bases between the germline ends. From its cysteine to its phenylalanine, the CDR3 spans 14 amino acids. Of all the DNA, just the CDR3 is kept, 42 bases in frame from base 1. The library was produced with RT-PCR. TCRdb lists the instrument as Illumina HiSeq 2500. TCRdb reprocessed the public reads (quality trimming at Q25 with fastp, clone calling with MiXCR) and kept in-frame beta chains. Rows merge per CDR3 protein into single entries with the most common DNA and genes. The sample includes almost 250,000 distinct CDR3 sequences, with over 9% observed a single time. The ten most abundant clones make up less than 8.5% of the sample.

This sequence was found in a man in his fifties or sixties who received an inactivated influenza vaccine. Donor details come from another sample of the same person, matched by shared clones. The source was non-naive T cells sorted from PBMCs, collected roughly 15 days before vaccination. The sample's cell subset or site, from its label and the paper: memory T cell fraction. This chain joins TRBV5-1 to TRBJ2-5; no D gene can be assigned with confidence. Here the CDR3 is given as CASSLEQIGETQYF. The nucleotide sequence is TGCGCCAGCAGCTTGGAACAGATTGGGGAGACCCAGTACTTC. The CDR3, completed at both ends by the reference TRBV5-1 and TRBJ2-5 genes, gives the full variable domain KAGVTQTPRYLIKTRGQQVTLSCSPISGHRSVSWYQQTPGQGLQFLFEYFSETQRNKGNFPGRFSGRQFSNSRSEMNVSTLELGDSALYLCASSLEQIGETQYFGPGTRLLVL.